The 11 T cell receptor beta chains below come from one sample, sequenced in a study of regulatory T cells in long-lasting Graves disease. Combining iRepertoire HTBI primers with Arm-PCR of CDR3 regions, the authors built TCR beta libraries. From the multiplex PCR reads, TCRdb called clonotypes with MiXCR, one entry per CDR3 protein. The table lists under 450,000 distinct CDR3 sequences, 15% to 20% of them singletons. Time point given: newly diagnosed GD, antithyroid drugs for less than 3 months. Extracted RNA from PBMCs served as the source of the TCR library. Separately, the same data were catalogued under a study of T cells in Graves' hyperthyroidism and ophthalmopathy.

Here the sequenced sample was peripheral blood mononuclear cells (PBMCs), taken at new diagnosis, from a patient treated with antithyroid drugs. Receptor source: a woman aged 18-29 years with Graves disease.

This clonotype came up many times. CDR3 coding DNA: TGTGCCAGCAGCACTTATCAGGGTAGGGATCAGCCCCAGCATTTT. Translation gives CASSTYQGRDQPQHF. The gene calls are TRBV11-2 and TRBJ1-5; D is perhaps TRBD1 (5 bases). V lost 5 bases and J 5 bases, leaving 16 bases between the germline ends. The CDR3 contains 15 residues. Germline loops: CDR1 SGHAT, CDR2 FQNNGV. The whole variable domain, filled in from reference TRBV11-2 and TRBJ1-5, reads EAGVAQSPRYKIIEKRQSVAFWCNPISGHATLYWYQQILGQGPKLLIQFQNNGVVDDSQLPKDRFSAERLKGVDSTLKIQPAKLEDSAVYLCASSTYQGRDQPQHFGDGTRLSIL.

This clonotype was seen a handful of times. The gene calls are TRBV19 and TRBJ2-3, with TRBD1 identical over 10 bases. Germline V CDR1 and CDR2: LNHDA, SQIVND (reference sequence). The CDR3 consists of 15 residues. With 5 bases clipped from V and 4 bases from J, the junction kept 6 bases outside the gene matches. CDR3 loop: CASSGDRGSADTQYF. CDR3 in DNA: TGTGCCAGTAGTGGGGACAGGGGATCCGCAGATACGCAGTATTTT.

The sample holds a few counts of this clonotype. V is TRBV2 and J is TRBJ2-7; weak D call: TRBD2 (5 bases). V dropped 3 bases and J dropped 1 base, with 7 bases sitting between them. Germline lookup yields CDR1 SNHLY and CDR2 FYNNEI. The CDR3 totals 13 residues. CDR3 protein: CASSDRTSYEQYF. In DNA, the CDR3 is TGTGCCAGCAGTGACAGGACTTCCTACGAGCAGTACTTC.

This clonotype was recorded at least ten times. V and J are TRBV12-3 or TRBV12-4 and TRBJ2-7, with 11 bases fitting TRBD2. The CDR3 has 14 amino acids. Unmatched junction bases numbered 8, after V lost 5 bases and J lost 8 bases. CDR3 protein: CASSPETSGGQQYF. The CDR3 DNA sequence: TGTGCCAGCAGTCCCGAAACTAGCGGGGGACAGCAGTACTTC.

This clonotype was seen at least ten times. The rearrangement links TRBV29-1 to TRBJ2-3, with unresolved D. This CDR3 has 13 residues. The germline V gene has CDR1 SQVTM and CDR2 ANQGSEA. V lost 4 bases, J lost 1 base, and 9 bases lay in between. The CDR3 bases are TGCAGCGTTGGGCGAGCGCGCACAGATACGCAGTATTTT. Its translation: CSVGRARTDTQYF.

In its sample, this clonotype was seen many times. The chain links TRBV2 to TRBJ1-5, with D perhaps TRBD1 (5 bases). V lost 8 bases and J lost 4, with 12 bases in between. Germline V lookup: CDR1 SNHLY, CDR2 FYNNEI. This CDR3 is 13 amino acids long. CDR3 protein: CASAKTGNQPQHF. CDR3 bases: TGTGCCAGCGCGAAAACAGGAAATCAGCCCCAGCATTTT.

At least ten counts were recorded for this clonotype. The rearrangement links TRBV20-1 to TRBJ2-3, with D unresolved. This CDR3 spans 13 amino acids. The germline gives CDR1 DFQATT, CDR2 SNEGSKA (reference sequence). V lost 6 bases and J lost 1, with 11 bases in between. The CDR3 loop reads CSAHGRGTDTQYF. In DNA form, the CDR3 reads TGCAGTGCCCATGGACGAGGCACAGATACGCAGTATTTT.

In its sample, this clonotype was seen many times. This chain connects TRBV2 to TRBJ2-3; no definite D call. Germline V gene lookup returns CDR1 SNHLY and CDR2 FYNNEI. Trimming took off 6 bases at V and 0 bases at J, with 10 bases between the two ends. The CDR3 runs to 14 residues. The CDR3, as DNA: TGTGCCAGCAGGTTTGTCGGTAGCACAGATACGCAGTATTTT. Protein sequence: CASRFVGSTDTQYF. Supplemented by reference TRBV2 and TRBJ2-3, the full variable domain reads EPEVTQTPSHQVTQMGQEVILRCVPISNHLYFYWYRQILGQKVEFLVSFYNNEISEKSEIFDDQFSVERPDGSNFTLKIRSTKLEDSAMYFCASRFVGSTDTQYFGPGTRLTVL.

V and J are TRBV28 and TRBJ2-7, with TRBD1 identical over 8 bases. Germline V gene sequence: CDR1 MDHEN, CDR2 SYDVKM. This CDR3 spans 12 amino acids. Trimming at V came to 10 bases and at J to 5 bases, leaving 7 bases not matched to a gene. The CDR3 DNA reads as TGTGCCACCCGCAGGGGGCCGGACGAGCAGTACTTC. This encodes CATRRGPDEQYF.

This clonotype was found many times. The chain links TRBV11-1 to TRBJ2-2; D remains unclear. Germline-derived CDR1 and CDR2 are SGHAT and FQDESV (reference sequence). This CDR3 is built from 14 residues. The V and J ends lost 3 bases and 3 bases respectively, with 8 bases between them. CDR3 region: CASSFRTHTGELFF. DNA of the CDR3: TGTGCCAGCAGCTTCCGTACACACACCGGGGAGCTGTTTTTT.

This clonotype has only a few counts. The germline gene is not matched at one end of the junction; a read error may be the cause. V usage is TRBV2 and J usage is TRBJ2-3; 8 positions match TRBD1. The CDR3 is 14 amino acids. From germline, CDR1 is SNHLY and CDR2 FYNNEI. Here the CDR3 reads CAGSGQGGTDTQYF. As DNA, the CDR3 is TGTGCCGGCAGTGGACAGGGAGGCACAGATACGCAGTATTTT. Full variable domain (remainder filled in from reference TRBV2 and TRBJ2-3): EPEVTQTPSHQVTQMGQEVILRCVPISNHLYFYWYRQILGQKVEFLVSFYNNEISEKSEIFDDQFSVERPDGSNFTLKIRSTKLEDSAMYFCAGSGQGGTDTQYFGPGTRLTVL.